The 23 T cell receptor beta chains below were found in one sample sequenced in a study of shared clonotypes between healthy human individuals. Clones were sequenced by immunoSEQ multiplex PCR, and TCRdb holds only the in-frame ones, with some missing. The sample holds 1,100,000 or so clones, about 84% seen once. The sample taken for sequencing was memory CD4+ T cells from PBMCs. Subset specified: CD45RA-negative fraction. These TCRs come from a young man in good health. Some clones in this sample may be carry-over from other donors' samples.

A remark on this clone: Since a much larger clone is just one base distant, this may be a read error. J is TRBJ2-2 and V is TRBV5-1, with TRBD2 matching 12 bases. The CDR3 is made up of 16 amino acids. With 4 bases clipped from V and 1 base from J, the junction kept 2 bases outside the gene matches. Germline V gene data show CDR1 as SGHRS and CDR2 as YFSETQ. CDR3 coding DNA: TGCGCCAGCAGCCTAGCGGGAGGGATGAACACCGGGGAGCTGTTTTTT. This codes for CASSLAGGMNTGELFF.

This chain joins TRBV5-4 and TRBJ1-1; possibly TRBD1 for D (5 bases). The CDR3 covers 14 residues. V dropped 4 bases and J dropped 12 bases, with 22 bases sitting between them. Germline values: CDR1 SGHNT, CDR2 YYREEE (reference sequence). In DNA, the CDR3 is TGTGCCAGCAGCCCAGGAGGTTCAGGGCCGCTACCTTTCTTT. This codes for CASSPGGSGPLPFF.

The DNA of the CDR3 is TGCGCCAGCAGCTTACTAGCGGGAGGAAGAAATGAGCAGTTCTTC. Its protein is CASSLLAGGRNEQFF. The J gene is TRBJ2-1, the V gene TRBV5-1; 12 nucleotides agree with TRBD2. This CDR3 is built from 15 residues. CDR1 and CDR2 (germline): SGHRS, YFSETQ. V dropped 2 bases and J dropped 7; count of bases not matched to a gene: 4.

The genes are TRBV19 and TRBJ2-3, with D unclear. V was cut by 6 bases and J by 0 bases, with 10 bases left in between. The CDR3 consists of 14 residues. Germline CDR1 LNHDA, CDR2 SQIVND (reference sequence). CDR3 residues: CASRLVGSTDTQYF. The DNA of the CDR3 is TGTGCCAGTAGATTGGTAGGAAGCACAGATACGCAGTATTTT.

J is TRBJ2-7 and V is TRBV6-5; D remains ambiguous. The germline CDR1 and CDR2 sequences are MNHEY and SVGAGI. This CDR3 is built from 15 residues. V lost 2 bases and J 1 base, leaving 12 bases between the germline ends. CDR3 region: CASSYRPSQSYEQYF. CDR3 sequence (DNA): TGTGCCAGCAGTTACCGACCAAGTCAATCCTACGAGCAGTACTTC.

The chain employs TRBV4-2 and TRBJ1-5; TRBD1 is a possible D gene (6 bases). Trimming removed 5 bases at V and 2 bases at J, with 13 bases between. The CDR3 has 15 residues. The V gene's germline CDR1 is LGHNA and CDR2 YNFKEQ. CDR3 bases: TGTGCCAGCAGCTTGGACAGATTGGGCAATCAGCCCCAGCATTTT. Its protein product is CASSLDRLGNQPQHF.

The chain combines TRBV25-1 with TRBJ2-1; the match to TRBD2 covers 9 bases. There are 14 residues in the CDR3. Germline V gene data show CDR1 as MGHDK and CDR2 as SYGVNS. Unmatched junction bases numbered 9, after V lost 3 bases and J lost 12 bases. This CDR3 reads CASSDVAGAKGQFF. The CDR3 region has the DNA TGTGCCAGCAGTGATGTAGCGGGAGCGAAAGGGCAGTTCTTC.

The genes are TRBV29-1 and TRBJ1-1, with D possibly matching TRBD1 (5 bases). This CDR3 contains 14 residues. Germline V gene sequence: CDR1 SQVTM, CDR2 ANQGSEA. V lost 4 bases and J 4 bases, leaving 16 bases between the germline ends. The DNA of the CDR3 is TGCAGCGTTGGCAGGGCTTCATCGACCACTGAAGCTTTCTTT. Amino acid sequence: CSVGRASSTTEAFF.

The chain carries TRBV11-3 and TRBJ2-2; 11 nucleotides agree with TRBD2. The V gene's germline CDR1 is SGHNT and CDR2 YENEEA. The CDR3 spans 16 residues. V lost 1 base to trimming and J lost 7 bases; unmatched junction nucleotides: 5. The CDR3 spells CASSLGQGLADGELFF. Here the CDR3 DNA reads TGTGCCAGCAGCTTAGGACAGGGACTAGCGGACGGGGAGCTGTTTTTT.

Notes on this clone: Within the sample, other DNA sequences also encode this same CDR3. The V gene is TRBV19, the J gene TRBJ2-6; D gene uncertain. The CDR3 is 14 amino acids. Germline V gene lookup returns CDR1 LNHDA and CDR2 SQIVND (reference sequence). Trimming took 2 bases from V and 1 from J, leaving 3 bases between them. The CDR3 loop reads CASSIPSGANVLTF. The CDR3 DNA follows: TGTGCCAGTAGTATACCGTCTGGGGCCAACGTCCTGACTTTC.

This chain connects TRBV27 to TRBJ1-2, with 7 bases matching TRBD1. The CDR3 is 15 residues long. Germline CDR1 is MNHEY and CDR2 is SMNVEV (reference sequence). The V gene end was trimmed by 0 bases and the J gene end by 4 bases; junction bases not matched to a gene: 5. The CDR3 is CASSLSTGSGYGYTF. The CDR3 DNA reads TGTGCCAGCAGTTTATCGACAGGGAGTGGCTATGGCTACACCTTC.

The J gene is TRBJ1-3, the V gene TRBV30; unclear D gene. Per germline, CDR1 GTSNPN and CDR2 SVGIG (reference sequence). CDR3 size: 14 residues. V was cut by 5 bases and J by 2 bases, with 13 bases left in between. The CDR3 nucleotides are TGTGCCTGGGCCCTCCAAAGGACTGGAAACACCATATATTTT. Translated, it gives CAWALQRTGNTIYF.

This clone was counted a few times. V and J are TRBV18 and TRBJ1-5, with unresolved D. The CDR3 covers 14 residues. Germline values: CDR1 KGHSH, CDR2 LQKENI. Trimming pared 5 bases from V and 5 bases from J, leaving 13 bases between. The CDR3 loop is CASSNGGFDQPQHF. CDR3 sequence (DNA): TGTGCCAGCTCAAACGGAGGGTTCGATCAGCCCCAGCATTTT. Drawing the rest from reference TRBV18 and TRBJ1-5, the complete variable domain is NAGVMQNPRHLVRRRGQEARLRCSPMKGHSHVYWYRQLPEEGLKFMVYLQKENIIDESGMPKERFSAEFPKEGPSILRIQQVVRGDSAAYFCASSNGGFDQPQHFGDGTRLSIL.

Here the CDR3 reads CASGDREVTEAFF. The CDR3 DNA reads TGTGCCAGCGGAGACAGGGAGGTGACTGAAGCTTTCTTT. The J gene is TRBJ1-1, the V gene TRBV6-1, with 7 bases aligning to TRBD1. The CDR3 totals 13 residues. The germline gives CDR1 MNHNS, CDR2 SASEGT. The V gene end was trimmed by 8 bases and the J gene end by 5 bases; junction bases not matched to a gene: 8.

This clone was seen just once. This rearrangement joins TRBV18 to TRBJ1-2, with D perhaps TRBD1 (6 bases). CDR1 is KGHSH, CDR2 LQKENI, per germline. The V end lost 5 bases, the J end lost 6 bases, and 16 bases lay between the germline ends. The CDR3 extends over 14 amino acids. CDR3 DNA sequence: TGTGCCAGCTCAGTCGCCCAGGGGTGGAATGGCTACACCTTC. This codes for CASSVAQGWNGYTF.

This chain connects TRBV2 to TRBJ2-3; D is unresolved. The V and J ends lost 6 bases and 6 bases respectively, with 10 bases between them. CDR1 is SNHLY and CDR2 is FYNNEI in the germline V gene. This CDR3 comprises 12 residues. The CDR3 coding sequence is TGTGCCAGCAGGGAATACCAGGATACGCAGTATTTT. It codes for CASREYQDTQYF.

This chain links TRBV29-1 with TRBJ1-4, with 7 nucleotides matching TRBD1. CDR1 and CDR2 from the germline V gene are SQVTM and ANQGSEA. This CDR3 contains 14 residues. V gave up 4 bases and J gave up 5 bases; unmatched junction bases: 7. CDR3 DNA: TGCAGCGTTGGCGGGACAGTTAAAAATGAAAAACTGTTTTTT. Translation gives CSVGGTVKNEKLFF.

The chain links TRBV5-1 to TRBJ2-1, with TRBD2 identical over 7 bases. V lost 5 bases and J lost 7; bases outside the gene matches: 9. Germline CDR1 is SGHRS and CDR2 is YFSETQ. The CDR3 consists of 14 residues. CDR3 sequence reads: CASRNTGTKNEQFF. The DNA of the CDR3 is TGCGCCAGCAGGAATACCGGGACTAAAAATGAGCAGTTCTTC.

The CDR3, as DNA: TGTGCCAGCAGCTCGGGACAGGGGCGCTATGGCTACACCTTC. Protein: CASSSGQGRYGYTF. The chain employs TRBV7-2 and TRBJ1-2, with 10 nucleotides matching TRBD1. V gave up 4 bases and J gave up 4 bases; unmatched junction bases: 3. This CDR3 has 14 residues. From germline, CDR1 is SGHTA and CDR2 FQGNSA.

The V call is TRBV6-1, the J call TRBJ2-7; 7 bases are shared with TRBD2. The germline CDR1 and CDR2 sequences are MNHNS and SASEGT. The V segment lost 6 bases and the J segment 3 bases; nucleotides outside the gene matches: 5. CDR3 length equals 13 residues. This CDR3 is CASRRPSGYEQYF. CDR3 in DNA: TGTGCCAGCAGGCGGCCTAGCGGCTACGAGCAGTACTTC.

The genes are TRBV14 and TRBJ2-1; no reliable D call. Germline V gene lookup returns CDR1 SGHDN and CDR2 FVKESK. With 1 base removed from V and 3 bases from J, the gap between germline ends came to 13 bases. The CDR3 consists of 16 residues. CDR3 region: CASSQVRGSGYNEQFF. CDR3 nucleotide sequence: TGTGCCAGCAGCCAAGTGCGCGGATCCGGCTACAATGAGCAGTTCTTC.

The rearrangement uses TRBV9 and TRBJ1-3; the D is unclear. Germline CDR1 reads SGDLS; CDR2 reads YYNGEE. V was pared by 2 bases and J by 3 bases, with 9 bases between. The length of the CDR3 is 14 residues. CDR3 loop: CASSVQIGGNTIYF. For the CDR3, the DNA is TGTGCCAGCAGCGTCCAGATAGGTGGAAACACCATATATTTT.

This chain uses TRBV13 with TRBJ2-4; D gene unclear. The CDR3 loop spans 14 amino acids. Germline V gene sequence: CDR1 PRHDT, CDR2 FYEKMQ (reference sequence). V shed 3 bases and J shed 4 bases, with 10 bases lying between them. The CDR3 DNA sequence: TGTGCCAGCAGCTTCGACCCGTCTAAAAACATTCAGTACTTC. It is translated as CASSFDPSKNIQYF.